In its sample, the clone carrying this T cell receptor beta chain was seen once. Its antigen is unknown. The CDR3 runs to 16 residues. V lost 0 bases and J 1 base, leaving 12 bases between the germline ends. Per germline, CDR1 MNHEY and CDR2 SVGAGI. These data originate in a study of T cells in localized non-small cell lung cancer. The study, taken as a whole, reports: A denser population of T cells in blood accompanied longer overall survival. Sequencing was limited to one tumor region, leaving the possibility of heterogeneity open.

The data were produced by immunoSEQ multiplex PCR, yet TCRdb's version contains in-frame clones alone and is incomplete. The repertoire consists of roughly 71,000 clones, with roughly nine tenths occurring once and the leading ten covering 21%. Sequencing was performed on peripheral blood, taken before any cancer treatment. This chain uses TRBV6-5 with TRBJ1-2; no clear D. This clonotype was obtained from a male donor at least 60 years old with stage III squamous cell lung carcinoma. CDR3 sequence reads: CASSYSRQVVNYGYTF. CDR3 nucleotides: TGTGCCAGCAGTTACTCGAGACAAGTAGTTAACTATGGCTACACCTTC.